This TCR beta chain was sequenced during a study of T cell repertoires in cytomegalovirus infection. About the research overall: Public TCR beta signatures marked donors with CMV infection and the matching HLA.

Findings and caveats of the study: Cumulative frequency of public TCR beta families picked out carriers of CMV plus the relevant HLA.

Germline lookup yields CDR1 DFQATT and CDR2 SNEGSKA (reference sequence). This CDR3 contains 15 residues. The V end was cut by 4 bases, the J end by 4 bases, with 17 bases between. A remark on this clonotype: Its antigen is still unknown.

TCRdb reprocessed the reads via MiXCR and lists one record per CDR3 protein. Of 350,000 to 450,000 distinct CDR3 sequences in the sample, over 15% are singletons; the top ten hold 8.5% to 10%. V usage is TRBV20-1 and J usage is TRBJ2-1; tentative D call: TRBD2 (6 bases). Sequencing used PBMCs. The TCR was taken from a human donor in good health (CMV status not recorded). Some clones in this sample may be carry-over from other donors' samples. CDR3 protein: CSATRPGLSYNEQFF. The CDR3 DNA is TGCAGTGCTACCCGCCCGGGACTTTCTTACAATGAGCAGTTCTTC.